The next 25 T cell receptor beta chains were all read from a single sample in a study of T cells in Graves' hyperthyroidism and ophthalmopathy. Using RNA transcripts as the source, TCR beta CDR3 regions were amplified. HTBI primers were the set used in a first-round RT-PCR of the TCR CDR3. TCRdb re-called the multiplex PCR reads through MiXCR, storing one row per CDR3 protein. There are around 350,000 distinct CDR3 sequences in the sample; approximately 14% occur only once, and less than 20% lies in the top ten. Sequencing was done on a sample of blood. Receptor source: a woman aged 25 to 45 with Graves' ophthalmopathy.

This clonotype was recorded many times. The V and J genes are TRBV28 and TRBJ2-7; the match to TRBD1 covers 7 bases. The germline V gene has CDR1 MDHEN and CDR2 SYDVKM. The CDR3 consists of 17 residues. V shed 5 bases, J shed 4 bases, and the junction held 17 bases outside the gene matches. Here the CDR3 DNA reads TGTGCCAGCAGTATTAACTCGGACAGGTTCAAGGGTTACGAGCAGTACTTC. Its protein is CASSINSDRFKGYEQYF.

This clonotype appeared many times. This CDR3 reads CASSLVWGPYNEQFF. The CDR3 DNA follows: TGTGCCAGCAGCTTAGTATGGGGGCCCTACAATGAGCAGTTCTTC. V gene TRBV13 combines with J gene TRBJ2-1, with D possibly TRBD1 on 6 matching bases. CDR3 length: 15 residues. V was shortened by 1 base and J by 2 bases, with 9 bases between the two germline ends. CDR1 PRHDT and CDR2 FYEKMQ come from the germline V gene (reference sequence).

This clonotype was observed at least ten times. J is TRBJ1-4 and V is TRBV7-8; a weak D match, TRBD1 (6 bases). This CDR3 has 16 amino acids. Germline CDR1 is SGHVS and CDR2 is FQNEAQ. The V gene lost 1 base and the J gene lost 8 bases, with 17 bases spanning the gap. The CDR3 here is CASSLGTWGLGEKLFF. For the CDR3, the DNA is TGTGCCAGCAGCTTAGGAACCTGGGGGCTAGGGGAAAAACTGTTTTTT.

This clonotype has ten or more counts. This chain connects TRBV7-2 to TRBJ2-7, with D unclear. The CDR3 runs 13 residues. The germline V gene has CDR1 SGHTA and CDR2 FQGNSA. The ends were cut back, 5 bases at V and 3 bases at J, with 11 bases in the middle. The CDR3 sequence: CASSRAASYEQYF. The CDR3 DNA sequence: TGTGCCAGCAGCCGAGCCGCCAGCTACGAGCAGTACTTC.

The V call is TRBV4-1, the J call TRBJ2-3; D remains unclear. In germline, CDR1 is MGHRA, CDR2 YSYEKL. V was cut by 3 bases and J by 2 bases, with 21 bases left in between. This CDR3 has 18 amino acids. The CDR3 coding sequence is TGCGCCAGCAGCCAGGCAACACGCTCCCCGAAGGACACAGATACGCAGTATTTT. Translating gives CASSQATRSPKDTDTQYF.

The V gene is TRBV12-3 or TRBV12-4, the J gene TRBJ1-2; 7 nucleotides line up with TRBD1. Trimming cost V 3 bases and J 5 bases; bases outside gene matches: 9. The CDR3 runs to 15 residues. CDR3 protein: CASSLGPQGVYGYTF. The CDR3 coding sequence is TGTGCCAGCAGTTTGGGGCCCCAGGGGGTTTATGGCTACACCTTC.

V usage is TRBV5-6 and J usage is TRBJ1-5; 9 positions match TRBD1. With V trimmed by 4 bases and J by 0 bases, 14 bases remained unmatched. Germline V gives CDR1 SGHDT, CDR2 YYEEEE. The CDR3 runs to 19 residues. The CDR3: CASSVNPGQGFYSNQPQHF. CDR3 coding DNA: TGTGCCAGCAGCGTGAACCCGGGACAGGGATTTTATAGCAATCAGCCCCAGCATTTT.

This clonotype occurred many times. CDR3 coding DNA: TGTGCCAGCAGCCTCCACCGGGACAGGGGGATCCCCCAGCATTTT. Protein sequence: CASSLHRDRGIPQHF. The chain uses TRBV7-8 and TRBJ1-5; 11 nucleotides line up with TRBD1. Trimming removed 5 bases from V and 10 bases from J; junction bases left unmatched: 10. Germline V lookup: CDR1 SGHVS, CDR2 FQNEAQ. CDR3 size: 15 residues. The whole variable domain, remainder taken from reference TRBV7-8 and TRBJ1-5, is GAGVSQSPRYKVAKRGQDVALRCDPISGHVSLFWYQQALGQGPEFLTYFQNEAQLDKSGLPSDRFFAERPEGSVSTLKIQRTQQEDSAVYLCASSLHRDRGIPQHFGDGTRLSIL.

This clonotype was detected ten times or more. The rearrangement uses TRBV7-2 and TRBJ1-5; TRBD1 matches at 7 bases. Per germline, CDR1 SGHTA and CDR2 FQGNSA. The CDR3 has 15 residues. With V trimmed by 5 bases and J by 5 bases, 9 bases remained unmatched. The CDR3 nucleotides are TGTGCCAGCAGCCCACAGACAGGGACGGATCAGCCCCAGCATTTT. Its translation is CASSPQTGTDQPQHF.

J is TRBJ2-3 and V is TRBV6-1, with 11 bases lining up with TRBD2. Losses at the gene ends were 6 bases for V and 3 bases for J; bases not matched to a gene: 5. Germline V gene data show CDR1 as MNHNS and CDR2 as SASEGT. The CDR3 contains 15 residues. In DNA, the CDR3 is TGTGCCAGCAGGATCCTAGCGGGGGGAACAGATACGCAGTATTTT. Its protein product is CASRILAGGTDTQYF.

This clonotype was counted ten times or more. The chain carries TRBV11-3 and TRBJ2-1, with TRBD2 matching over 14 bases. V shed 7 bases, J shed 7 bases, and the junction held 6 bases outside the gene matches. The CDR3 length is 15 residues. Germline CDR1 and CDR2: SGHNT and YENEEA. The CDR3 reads CASTMTSGGANEQFF. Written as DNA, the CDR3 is TGTGCCAGCACAATGACTAGCGGGGGGGCGAATGAGCAGTTCTTC. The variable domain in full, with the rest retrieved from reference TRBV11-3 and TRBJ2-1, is EAGVVQSPRYKIIEKKQPVAFWCNPISGHNTLYWYLQNLGQGPELLIRYENEEAVDDSQLPKDRFSAERLKGVDSTLKIQPAELGDSAVYLCASTMTSGGANEQFFGPGTRLTVL.

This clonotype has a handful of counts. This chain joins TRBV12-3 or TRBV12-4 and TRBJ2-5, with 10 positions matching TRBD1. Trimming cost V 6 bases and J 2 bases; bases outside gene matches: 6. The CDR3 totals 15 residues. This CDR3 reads CASRLTGGWQETQYF. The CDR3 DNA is TGTGCCAGCAGGTTGACAGGGGGCTGGCAAGAGACCCAGTACTTC.

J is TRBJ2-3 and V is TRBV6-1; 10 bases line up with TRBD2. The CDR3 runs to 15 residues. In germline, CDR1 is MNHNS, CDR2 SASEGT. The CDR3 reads CAGANRASGGDTQYF. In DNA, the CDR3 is TGTGCGGGGGCGAATCGAGCTAGCGGGGGAGATACGCAGTATTTT.

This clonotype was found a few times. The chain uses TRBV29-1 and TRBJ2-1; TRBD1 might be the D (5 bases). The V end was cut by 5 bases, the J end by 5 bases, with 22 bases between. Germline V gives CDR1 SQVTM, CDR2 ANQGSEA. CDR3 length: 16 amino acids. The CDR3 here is CSVHGAIVAKHNEQFF. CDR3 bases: TGCAGCGTTCATGGGGCGATCGTGGCGAAACACAATGAGCAGTTCTTC.

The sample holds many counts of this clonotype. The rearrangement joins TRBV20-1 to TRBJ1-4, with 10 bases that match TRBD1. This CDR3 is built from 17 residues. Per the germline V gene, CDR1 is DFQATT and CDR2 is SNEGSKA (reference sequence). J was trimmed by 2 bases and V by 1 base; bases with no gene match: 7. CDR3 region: CSARGVTGGETNEKLFF. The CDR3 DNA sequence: TGCAGTGCTAGAGGGGTGACAGGGGGCGAGACTAATGAAAAACTGTTTTTT.

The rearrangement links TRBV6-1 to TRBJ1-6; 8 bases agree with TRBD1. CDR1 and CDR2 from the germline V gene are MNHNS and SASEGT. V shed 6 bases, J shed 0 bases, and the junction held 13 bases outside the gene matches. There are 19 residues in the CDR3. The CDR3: CASSHHVQGASSYNSPLHF. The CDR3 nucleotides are TGTGCCAGCAGCCACCATGTGCAGGGGGCTAGCTCCTATAATTCACCCCTCCACTTT.

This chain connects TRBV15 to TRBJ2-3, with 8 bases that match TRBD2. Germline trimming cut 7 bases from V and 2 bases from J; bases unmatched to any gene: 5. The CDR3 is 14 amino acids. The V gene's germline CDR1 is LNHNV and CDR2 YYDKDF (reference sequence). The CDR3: CATNGGGNTDTQYF. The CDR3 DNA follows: TGTGCCACCAACGGGGGGGGGAACACAGATACGCAGTATTTT.

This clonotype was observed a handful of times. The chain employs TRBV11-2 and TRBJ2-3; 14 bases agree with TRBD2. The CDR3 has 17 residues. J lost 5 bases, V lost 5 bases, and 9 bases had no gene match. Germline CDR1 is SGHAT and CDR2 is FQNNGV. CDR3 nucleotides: TGTGCCAGCAGCCCAACCGGACTAGCGGGGGGTGGAGATACGCAGTATTTT. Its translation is CASSPTGLAGGGDTQYF.

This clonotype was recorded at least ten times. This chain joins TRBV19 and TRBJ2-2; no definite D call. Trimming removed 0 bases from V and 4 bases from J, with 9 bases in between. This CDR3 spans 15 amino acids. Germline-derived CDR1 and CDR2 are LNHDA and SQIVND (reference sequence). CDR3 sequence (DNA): TGTGCCAGTAGTATAGATCCCCCAGCCACCGGGGAGCTGTTTTTT. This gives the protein CASSIDPPATGELFF.

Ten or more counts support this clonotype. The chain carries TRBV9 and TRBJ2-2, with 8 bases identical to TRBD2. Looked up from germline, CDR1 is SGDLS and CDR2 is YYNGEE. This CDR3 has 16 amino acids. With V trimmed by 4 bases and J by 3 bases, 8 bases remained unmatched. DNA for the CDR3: TGTGCCAGCAGCACGGGGGGGGGGAGATACACCGGGGAGCTGTTTTTT. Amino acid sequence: CASSTGGGRYTGELFF.

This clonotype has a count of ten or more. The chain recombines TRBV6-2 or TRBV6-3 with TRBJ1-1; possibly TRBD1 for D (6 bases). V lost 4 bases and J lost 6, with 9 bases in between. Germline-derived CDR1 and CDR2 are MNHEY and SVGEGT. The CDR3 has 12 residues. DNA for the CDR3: TGTGCCAGCAGTTTTGGGGGCGCTGAAGCTTTCTTT. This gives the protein CASSFGGAEAFF.

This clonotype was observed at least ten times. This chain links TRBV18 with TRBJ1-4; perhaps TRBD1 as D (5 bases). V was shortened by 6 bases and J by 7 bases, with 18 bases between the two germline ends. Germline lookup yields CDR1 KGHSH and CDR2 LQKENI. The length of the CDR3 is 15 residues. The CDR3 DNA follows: TGTGCCAGCTCTGAACCACGGGCAGGGCTTGAAAAACTGTTTTTT. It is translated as CASSEPRAGLEKLFF.

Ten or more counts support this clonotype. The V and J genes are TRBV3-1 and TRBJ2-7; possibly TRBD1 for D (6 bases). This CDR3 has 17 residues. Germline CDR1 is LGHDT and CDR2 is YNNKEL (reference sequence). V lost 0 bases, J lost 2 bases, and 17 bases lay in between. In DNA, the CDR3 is TGTGCCAGCAGCCAAGATCGTGGGGCAGGGGTGGCCTACGAGCAGTACTTC. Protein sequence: CASSQDRGAGVAYEQYF.

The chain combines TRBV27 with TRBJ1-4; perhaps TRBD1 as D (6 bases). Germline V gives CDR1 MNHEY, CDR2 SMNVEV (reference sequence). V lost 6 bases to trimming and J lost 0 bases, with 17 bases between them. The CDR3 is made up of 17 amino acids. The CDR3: CASSLRRGAATNEKLFF. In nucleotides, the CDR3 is TGTGCCAGCAGCCTCCGGCGGGGGGCTGCAACTAATGAAAAACTGTTTTTT.

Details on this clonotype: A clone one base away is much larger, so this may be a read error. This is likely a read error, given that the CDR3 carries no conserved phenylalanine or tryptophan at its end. CDR3 bases: TGTGCTAGTGGCTCCACTAGCGGGGCAGAGACCCAGTACCTC. It yields the protein CASGSTSGAETQYL. The chain recombines TRBV12-5 with TRBJ2-5; 10 bases match TRBD2. Germline loops: CDR1 LGHNT, CDR2 FRNRAP. J was trimmed by 4 bases and V by 6 bases; bases with no gene match: 5. The CDR3 consists of 14 residues.